Following are 16 T cell receptor beta chains from one sample sequenced in a study of shared clonotypes between healthy human individuals. Sequencing used immunoSEQ multiplex PCR; TCRdb keeps in-frame clones, though not all of them. The repertoire includes a few million clones, just over 90% of them detected once, and over 0.12% sits in the top ten. The sequenced sample was naive CD4+ T cells sorted from blood. Subset in this sample: CD45RA+ positively selected. The source is a young man in good health.

As for this clone: This specimen includes other DNA sequences encoding the same CDR3. The V gene is TRBV5-4, the J gene TRBJ2-3, with D unclear. With 4 bases removed from V and 1 base from J, the gap between germline ends came to 7 bases. Germline V gene sequence: CDR1 SGHNT, CDR2 YYREEE (reference sequence). The CDR3 is made up of 13 amino acids. CDR3 loop: CASSLPGTDTQYF. CDR3 in DNA: TGTGCCAGCAGCCTTCCCGGCACAGATACGCAGTATTTT.

This clone was recorded only once. This sequence joins TRBV19 and TRBJ2-7; TRBD1 matches at 11 bases. Germline CDR1 LNHDA, CDR2 SQIVND (reference sequence). The ends lost 3 bases at V and 7 bases at J; junction bases unmatched: 11. This CDR3 has 16 amino acids. The CDR3 DNA follows: TGTGCCAGTAGTATCCCCCCTGGACAGGGGGCTGGGGAGCAGTACTTC. Translating it yields CASSIPPGQGAGEQYF. Full variable domain (remainder filled in from reference TRBV19 and TRBJ2-7): DGGITQSPKYLFRKEGQNVTLSCEQNLNHDAMYWYRQDPGQGLRLIYYSQIVNDFQKGDIAEGYSVSREKKESFPLTVTSAQKNPTAFYLCASSIPPGQGAGEQYFGPGTRLTVT.

This clone was recorded only once. The chain is built from TRBV19 and TRBJ2-7; weak D call: TRBD2 (6 bases). V lost 0 bases to trimming and J lost 2 bases, with 11 bases between them. CDR3 length: 15 residues. CDR1 and CDR2 (germline): LNHDA, SQIVND (reference sequence). CDR3 sequence: CASSIEGDFTYEQYF. For the CDR3, the DNA is TGTGCCAGTAGTATAGAGGGGGACTTTACCTACGAGCAGTACTTC. Combining the CDR3 with reference TRBV19 and TRBJ2-7 gives the whole variable domain DGGITQSPKYLFRKEGQNVTLSCEQNLNHDAMYWYRQDPGQGLRLIYYSQIVNDFQKGDIAEGYSVSREKKESFPLTVTSAQKNPTAFYLCASSIEGDFTYEQYFGPGTRLTVT.

This chain uses TRBV27 with TRBJ1-1; D is unclear. This CDR3 is 15 amino acids long. Per the germline V gene, CDR1 is MNHEY and CDR2 is SMNVEV (reference sequence). V dropped 0 bases and J dropped 5 bases, with 13 bases sitting between them. In DNA, the CDR3 is TGTGCCAGCAGTTTATCCGGGCCCCTCGGGACTGAAGCTTTCTTT. Its protein product is CASSLSGPLGTEAFF.

This clone was seen only once. The chain couples TRBV7-2 to TRBJ2-5, with TRBD1 matching over 7 bases. The CDR3 runs to 12 residues. Germline CDR1 SGHTA, CDR2 FQGNSA. With 5 bases clipped from V and 11 bases from J, the junction kept 8 bases outside the gene matches. The CDR3: CASSQGQTFQYF. CDR3 sequence (DNA): TGTGCCAGCAGCCAGGGACAGACCTTTCAGTACTTC.

For this clone: This sample includes further DNA sequences coding for the same CDR3. V is TRBV18 and J is TRBJ1-2, with 10 nucleotides matching TRBD1. The CDR3 sequence is 14 residues long. V was pared by 3 bases and J by 7 bases, with 5 bases of the junction left unmatched. Germline V gives CDR1 KGHSH, CDR2 LQKENI. The CDR3 bases are TGTGCCAGCTCACCCCCGGGACAGGGGTCTGGCTACACCTTC. As protein: CASSPPGQGSGYTF.

The J gene is TRBJ1-2, the V gene TRBV10-1; no clear D gene. The ends were cut back, 2 bases at V and 0 bases at J, with 10 bases in the middle. CDR3 size: 15 residues. Germline V lookup: CDR1 WNHNN, CDR2 SYGVQD (reference sequence). CDR3 sequence reads: CASSEVRPTNYGYTF. Here the CDR3 DNA reads TGCGCCAGCAGTGAGGTCCGGCCTACTAACTATGGCTACACCTTC.

The chain is built from TRBV7-2 and TRBJ2-3; 11 bases fit TRBD1. Per the germline V gene, CDR1 is SGHTA and CDR2 is FQGNSA. The CDR3 totals 15 residues. V lost 8 bases and J lost 4; bases outside the gene matches: 8. In DNA form, the CDR3 reads TGTGCCAGCGACTCCATGGGACAGGGGGCAGATACGCAGTATTTT. It translates to CASDSMGQGADTQYF.

The chain is built from TRBV30 and TRBJ2-1, with TRBD1 matching over 7 bases. Trimming at V came to 1 base and at J to 1 base, leaving 4 bases not matched to a gene. The germline CDR1 and CDR2 sequences are GTSNPN and SVGIG (reference sequence). CDR3 length: 15 residues. Written as DNA, the CDR3 is TGTGCCTGGAGTGCGAACAGGGGTTCCTACAATGAGCAGTTCTTC. Translating gives CAWSANRGSYNEQFF.

This chain links TRBV7-2 with TRBJ1-5, with D unresolved. The V gene's germline CDR1 is SGHTA and CDR2 FQGNSA. With 2 bases removed from V and 4 bases from J, the gap between germline ends came to 12 bases. CDR3 length: 15 amino acids. CDR3 residues: CASSLYRAENQPQHF. The CDR3, as DNA: TGTGCCAGCAGCTTATATAGGGCGGAGAATCAGCCCCAGCATTTT.

With regard to this clone: This sample also contains other DNA sequences that code for the same CDR3. The V and J genes are TRBV18 and TRBJ2-5, with D possibly being TRBD2 (5 bases). There are 12 residues in the CDR3. The germline gives CDR1 KGHSH, CDR2 LQKENI. Deletions cut 3 bases from V and 5 bases from J, with 7 bases between. The CDR3 region has the DNA TGTGCCAGCTCACCGAGGGAGGAGACCCAGTACTTC. Its translation: CASSPREETQYF.

CDR3 region: CASSYWSGTSTDTQYF. In DNA form, the CDR3 reads TGTGCCAGCAGTTACTGGTCAGGAACTAGCACAGATACGCAGTATTTT. The V call is TRBV6-6, the J call TRBJ2-3; D is unclear. The V end was cut by 1 base, the J end by 0 bases, with 11 bases between. This CDR3 is 16 amino acids long. Germline loops: CDR1 MNHNY, CDR2 SVGAGI (reference sequence).

The chain recombines TRBV6-1 with TRBJ2-3, with 7 bases fitting TRBD2. The CDR3 loop spans 14 amino acids. Trimming took 3 bases from V and 5 from J; bases not matched to a gene: 5. The germline CDR1 and CDR2 sequences are MNHNS and SASEGT. In nucleotides, the CDR3 is TGTGCCAGCAGTGACGGGCGGGGGAAAGATACGCAGTATTTT. This sequence encodes CASSDGRGKDTQYF.

The V and J genes are TRBV19 and TRBJ2-1, with 7 positions matching TRBD2. The CDR3 runs to 13 residues. Germline loops: CDR1 LNHDA, CDR2 SQIVND (reference sequence). V trimming: 6 bases; J trimming: 9 bases; junction bases outside the gene matches: 8. The chain's CDR3 is CASSPTGGSEQFF. CDR3 coding DNA: TGTGCCAGTAGCCCCACGGGCGGGAGTGAGCAGTTCTTC.

The V and J genes are TRBV9 and TRBJ1-6, with TRBD1 matching 7 bases. Germline CDR1 SGDLS, CDR2 YYNGEE. Germline trimming cut 4 bases from V and 5 bases from J; bases unmatched to any gene: 6. This CDR3 is 15 amino acids long. DNA of the CDR3: TGTGCCAGCAGCACCCAGGGACAGAATAATTCACCCCTCCACTTT. It yields the protein CASSTQGQNNSPLHF.

V and J are TRBV2 and TRBJ1-4, with D perhaps matching TRBD1 (5 bases). Trimming shortened V by 1 base and J by 7 bases, and 16 bases separated the two germline ends. This CDR3 is 16 amino acids long. Germline-derived CDR1 and CDR2 are SNHLY and FYNNEI. The CDR3 loop is CASSEGSWGIREKLFF. In DNA form, the CDR3 reads TGTGCCAGCAGTGAAGGCAGTTGGGGGATCCGTGAAAAACTGTTTTTT. The variable domain in full, completed from reference TRBV2 and TRBJ1-4, reads EPEVTQTPSHQVTQMGQEVILRCVPISNHLYFYWYRQILGQKVEFLVSFYNNEISEKSEIFDDQFSVERPDGSNFTLKIRSTKLEDSAMYFCASSEGSWGIREKLFFGSGTQLSVL.